The clone carrying this TCR beta chain has just a few counts. The antigen is not known. Each single cDNA molecule received a unique molecular identifier. TCRdb fed the 5' RACE reads into MiXCR, producing one record per CDR3 protein. The table has approximately 90,000 distinct CDR3 sequences, roughly 17% seen once; the top ten hold 4.5% to 6%. The CDR3 extends over 14 amino acids. Deletions cut 7 bases from V and 0 bases from J, with 11 bases between. CDR1 MGHRA and CDR2 YSYEKL come from the germline V gene. This sample was included in a study of early T cells in non-severe SARS-CoV-2 infection. Study in general: Sequenced bulk RNA came from whole blood that was unsorted, and chains were unpaired.

Findings and caveats of the study: VDJdb matching skewed toward anti-spike CD8 responses, missing private and CD4 specificities.

This rearrangement joins TRBV4-1 to TRBJ2-3; maybe TRBD1 (6 bases). Sequencing was performed on whole blood, taken at baseline. This sequence originates from an adult who was a healthcare worker with PCR-confirmed SARS-CoV-2 infection or an uninfected control (not recorded which). CDR3 sequence: CASKGDPSTDTQYF. The DNA for the CDR3 is TGCGCCAGCAAGGGGGACCCCAGCACAGATACGCAGTATTTT.